The rows below give T cell receptor beta chains drawn from one sample of a study of CD8+CD57+ T cells in acquired aplastic anemia. TCRdb recomputed calls from the reads with MiXCR, one row per CDR3 protein. The table includes 450,000 to 600,000 distinct CDR3 sequences, about a third detected once. The sample taken for sequencing was sorted CD4+, CD8+, or CD8+CD57+ T cells (not recorded which) from PBMCs. The origin of the receptors is a human donor with aplastic anemia. Each CDR3 is given with its conserved first and last residue. A D gene is named only where the DNA matches it firmly. Rows may omit the clone size; those that give it use once, few, many or a size class.

clone_size,j_call,d_call,v_call,cdr3_nt,cdr3_aa
-,TRBJ1-5,TRBD1,TRBV5-8,TGTGCCAGCAGCTTGGGTCAGGGGGTCCGTCAGCCCCAGCATTTT,CASSLGQGVRQPQHF
-,TRBJ2-7,TRBD2,TRBV20-1,TGCAGTGCTAGATCCACCGGGACTAGCGAGGTCTACGAGCAGTACTTC,CSARSTGTSEVYEQYF
-,TRBJ2-1,-,TRBV20-1,TGCAGTGCCCCCGAGGTGGCGGGCGGAGGCAATGAGCAGTTCTTC,CSAPEVAGGGNEQFF
-,TRBJ1-1,-,TRBV2,TGTGCCAGCACCGGGTCTCAAGGAGCTTTCTTT,CASTGSQGAFF
many,TRBJ1-5,-,TRBV19,TGTGCCAGTAAGCTGACGGATCATAGCAATCAGCCCCAGCATTTT,CASKLTDHSNQPQHF
-,TRBJ2-5,-,TRBV2,TGTGCCAGCAGTGAGCGGACAGCGTACCAAGAGACCCAGTACTTC,CASSERTAYQETQYF
few,TRBJ1-1,-,TRBV2,TGTGCCAGCAGTGAAAGACGGTCAGACTACACTGAAGCTTTCTTT,CASSERRSDYTEAFF
-,TRBJ2-6,-,TRBV5-1,TGCGCCAGCAGCTTGGGTGATCGGGTGGCTGGGGCCAACGTCCTGACTTTC,CASSLGDRVAGANVLTF
many,TRBJ1-4,-,TRBV10-3,TGTGCCATCAGTGACACCAGTCTTGAAAAACTGTTTTTT,CAISDTSLEKLFF
few,TRBJ2-3,-,TRBV10-2,TGCGCCAGCAGTGAGTCGAGGGGGGATACGCAGTATTTT,CASSESRGDTQYF
few,TRBJ2-3,TRBD2,TRBV9,TGTGCCAGCAGCGTAGCCCCTAGCGGAAGCACAGATACGCAGTATTTT,CASSVAPSGSTDTQYF
-,TRBJ1-4,-,TRBV2,TGTGCCAGCTCACCTCCGGGGGGAGGTGAAAAACTGTTTTTT,CASSPPGGGEKLFF
-,TRBJ1-2,-,TRBV24-1,TGTGCCACCACAGTCAGAAACTATGGCTACACCTTC,CATTVRNYGYTF
few,TRBJ1-5,-,TRBV20-1,TGCAGTGCCCCAAAGGGGACCCTAATGGGCAATCAGCCCCAGCATTTT,CSAPKGTLMGNQPQHF